The TCR beta chain under discussion was sequenced for a study of beta chain features in type 1 diabetes. Regarding this clone: The target antigen is unknown.

Reverse transcription of all isolated RNA meant that expressed TCRB transcripts were sequenced. Sequencing was performed with immunoSEQ multiplex PCR; in TCRdb, only in-frame clones are kept and a portion is missing. The sample includes nearly 350,000 clones, around 9% of them seen just once. This CDR3 region has 15 residues. Germline-derived CDR1 and CDR2 are MGHDK and SYGVNS. V lost 3 bases to trimming and J lost 0 bases, with 9 bases between them. Study results and caveats: Patients with Type 1 diabetes showed moderately but significantly shorter TCRB CDR3s in all four CD4+ subsets.

Via CD45RO/CCR7/CD25/CD127/CD95/CD27, cells of the CD4+ naive, central memory, regulatory and stem cell-like memory subsets were sorted. The sequencing input was central memory CD4+ T cells from blood. The chain uses TRBV25-1 and TRBJ1-3; D unresolved. The receptor was isolated from a man aged 25-45 years with type 1 diabetes. The CDR3 bases are TGTGCCAGCAGTGACTCCCAGGACTCTGGAAACACCATATATTTT. Its translation: CASSDSQDSGNTIYF.